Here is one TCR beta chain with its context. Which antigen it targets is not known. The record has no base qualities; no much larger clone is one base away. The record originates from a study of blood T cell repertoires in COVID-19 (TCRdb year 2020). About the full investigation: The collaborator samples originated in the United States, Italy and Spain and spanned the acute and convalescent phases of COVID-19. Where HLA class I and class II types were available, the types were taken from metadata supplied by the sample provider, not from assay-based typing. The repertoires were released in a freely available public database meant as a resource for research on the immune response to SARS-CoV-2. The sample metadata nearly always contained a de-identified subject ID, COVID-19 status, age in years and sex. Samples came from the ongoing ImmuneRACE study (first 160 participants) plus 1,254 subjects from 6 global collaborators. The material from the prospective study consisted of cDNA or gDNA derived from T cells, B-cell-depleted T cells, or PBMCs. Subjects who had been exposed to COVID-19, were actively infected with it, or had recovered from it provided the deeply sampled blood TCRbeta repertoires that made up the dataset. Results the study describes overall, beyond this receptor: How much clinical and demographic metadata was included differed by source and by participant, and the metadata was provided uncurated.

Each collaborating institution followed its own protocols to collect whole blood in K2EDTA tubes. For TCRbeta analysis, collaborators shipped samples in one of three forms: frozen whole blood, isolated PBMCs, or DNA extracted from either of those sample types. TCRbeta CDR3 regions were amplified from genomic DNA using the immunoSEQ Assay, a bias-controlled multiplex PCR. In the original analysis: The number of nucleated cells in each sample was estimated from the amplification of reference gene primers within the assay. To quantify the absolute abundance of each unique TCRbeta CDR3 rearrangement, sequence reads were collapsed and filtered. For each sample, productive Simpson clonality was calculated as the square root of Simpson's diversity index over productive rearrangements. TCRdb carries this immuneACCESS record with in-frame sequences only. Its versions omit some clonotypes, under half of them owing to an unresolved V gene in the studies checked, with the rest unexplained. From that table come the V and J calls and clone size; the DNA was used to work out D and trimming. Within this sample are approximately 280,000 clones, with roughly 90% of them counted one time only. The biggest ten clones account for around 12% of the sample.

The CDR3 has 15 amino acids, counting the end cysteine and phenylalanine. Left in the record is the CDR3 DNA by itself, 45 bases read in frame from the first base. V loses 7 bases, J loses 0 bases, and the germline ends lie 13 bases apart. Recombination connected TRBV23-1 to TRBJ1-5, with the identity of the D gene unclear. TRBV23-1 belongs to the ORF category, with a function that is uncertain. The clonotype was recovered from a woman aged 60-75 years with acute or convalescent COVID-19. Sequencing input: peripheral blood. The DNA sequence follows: TGCGCCAGCACCAGGTTTACCTATAGCAATCAGCCCCAGCATTTT. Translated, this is CASTRFTYSNQPQHF.